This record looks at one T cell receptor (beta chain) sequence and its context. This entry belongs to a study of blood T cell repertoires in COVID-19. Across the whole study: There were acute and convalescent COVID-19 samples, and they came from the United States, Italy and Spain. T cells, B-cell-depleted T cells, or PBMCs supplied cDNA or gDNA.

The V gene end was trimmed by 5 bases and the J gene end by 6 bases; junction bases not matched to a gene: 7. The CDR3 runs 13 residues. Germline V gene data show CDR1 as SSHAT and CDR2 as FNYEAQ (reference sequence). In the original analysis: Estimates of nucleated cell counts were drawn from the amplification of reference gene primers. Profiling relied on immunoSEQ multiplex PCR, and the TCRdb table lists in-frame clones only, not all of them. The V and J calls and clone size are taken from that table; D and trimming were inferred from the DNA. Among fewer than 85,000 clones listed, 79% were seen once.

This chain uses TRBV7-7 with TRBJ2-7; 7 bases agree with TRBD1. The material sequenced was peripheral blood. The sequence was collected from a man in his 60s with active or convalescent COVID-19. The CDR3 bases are TGTGCCAGCAGCGTAACAGGGGCGGGCGAGCAGTACTTC. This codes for CASSVTGAGEQYF.